This T cell receptor (beta chain) emerged from a study of response to subunit inactivated influenza vaccine. General study findings and limits: Each seasonal influenza vaccination, the authors suggested, recruits few new T cells.

A single record per CDR3 protein comes from TCRdb applying MiXCR to the RT-PCR reads. The sample shows roughly 460,000 distinct CDR3 sequences, 10% to 11% of them seen only once. With regard to this clonotype: Its antigen is still unknown.

The ends were cut back, 3 bases at V and 0 bases at J, with 6 bases in the middle. The germline CDR1 and CDR2 sequences are LGHNA and YSLEER. This CDR3 is 14 amino acids long. This receptor was obtained from a man aged 45 to 65 who received an inactivated influenza vaccine. The sequenced sample was PBMCs from blood, obtained around seven weeks after vaccination. V is TRBV4-3 and J is TRBJ2-1, with D hard to call. This chain's CDR3 is CASSQIVSYNEQFF. The DNA for the CDR3 is TGCGCCAGCAGCCAGATAGTCTCCTACAATGAGCAGTTCTTC.